The 26 T cell receptor beta chains below all came from one sample that was sequenced in a study of blood T cells in healthy people across ages. Using a J-beta primer mix together with a sample-barcoded 5' primer, a second PCR was run for about 6 to 11 cycles. TCRdb passed the 5' RACE reads through MiXCR, listing each CDR3 protein once. The sample records 800,000 to 950,000 distinct CDR3 sequences, under 40% being singletons. Sequences were obtained from blood. These receptors were collected from a man aged 18 to 29 in good health.

In this sample, this clonotype turned up many times. J is TRBJ2-3 and V is TRBV12-3 or TRBV12-4; 7 positions match TRBD2. V lost 6 bases, J lost 1 base, and 4 bases stayed unmatched. The CDR3 extends over 14 amino acids. This CDR3 is CASRSSGGTDTQYF. CDR3 DNA: TGTGCCAGCAGGTCTAGCGGTGGCACAGATACGCAGTATTTT.

A few counts support this clonotype. The V call is TRBV21-1, the J call TRBJ1-4; the D call TRBD1 from the table was never checked on the DNA. TRBV21-1 is designated a pseudogene. There are 16 residues in the CDR3. In DNA form, the CDR3 reads TGTGCCAGCAGCAAAGTAACGGGATGGGGCGATGAAAAACTGTTTTTT. It encodes CASSKVTGWGDEKLFF.

V gene TRBV12-3 or TRBV12-4 combines with J gene TRBJ2-3, with unresolved D. With 3 bases removed from V and 2 bases from J, the gap between germline ends came to 9 bases. CDR3 length: 14 amino acids. For the CDR3, the DNA is TGTGCCAGCAGTTTCCCCCCTATCACAGATACGCAGTATTTT. Translation: CASSFPPITDTQYF.

In the case of this clonotype: A read error is possible here, since a much larger clone lies one base away. The chain has TRBV3-1 and TRBJ2-5; D might be TRBD1 (6 bases). The germline CDR1 and CDR2 sequences are LGHDT and YNNKEL (reference sequence). The CDR3 spans 13 residues. CDR3 protein: CAGSTGYGETQYF. In DNA, the CDR3 is TGTGCCGGCAGCACAGGGTATGGAGAGACCCAGTACTTC.

The chain joins TRBV29-1 to TRBJ1-1, with D perhaps TRBD1 (6 bases). The CDR3 runs to 13 residues. CDR1 and CDR2 from the germline V gene are SQVTM and ANQGSEA. V dropped 3 bases and J dropped 4 bases, with 12 bases sitting between them. The CDR3 nucleotides read TGCAGCGTTGAGCGGGGAGGGGGCACTGAAGCTTTCTTT. The encoded protein is CSVERGGGTEAFF.

This clonotype was seen only a few times. The chain couples TRBV5-1 to TRBJ2-3; D is uncertain. The germline CDR1 and CDR2 sequences are SGHRS and YFSETQ. The CDR3 length is 13 residues. V gave up 4 bases and J gave up 6 bases, with 12 bases separating them. Here the CDR3 DNA reads TGCGCCAGCAGCCCATGGCTGCGCGATACGCAGTATTTT. The encoded protein is CASSPWLRDTQYF.

The gene calls are TRBV28 and TRBJ2-2; 8 bases match TRBD2. CDR3 length: 17 amino acids. Germline V gene data show CDR1 as MDHEN and CDR2 as SYDVKM. V shed 3 bases and J 4 bases; nucleotides not matched to a gene: 10. DNA for the CDR3: TGTGCCAGCAGTTTTGCACTAGCGGAGGAAACCACCGGGGAGCTGTTTTTT. Its protein is CASSFALAEETTGELFF.

This chain uses TRBV4-2 with TRBJ1-4, with a possible D match to TRBD1 (6 bases). V was cut by 0 bases and J by 6 bases, with 17 bases left in between. In germline, CDR1 is LGHNA, CDR2 YNFKEQ. The CDR3 is 17 residues long. CDR3 coding DNA: TGTGCCAGCAGCCAAGAGGCTAGGGGGTCGGCGTATGAAAAACTGTTTTTT. Protein: CASSQEARGSAYEKLFF.

This clonotype was seen at least ten times. The V gene is TRBV6-5, the J gene TRBJ2-1, with D unclear. The V end lost 0 bases, the J end lost 8 bases, and 2 bases lay between the germline ends. In germline, CDR1 is MNHEY, CDR2 SVGAGI. The CDR3 loop spans 11 amino acids. The CDR3 spells CASSYSHEQFF. Here the CDR3 DNA reads TGTGCCAGCAGTTACTCCCATGAGCAGTTCTTC.

The chain recombines TRBV3-1 with TRBJ1-1; D may be TRBD1 (5 bases). V was shortened by 3 bases and J by 4 bases, with 9 bases between the two germline ends. The CDR3 covers 13 residues. Germline lookup yields CDR1 LGHDT and CDR2 YNNKEL (reference sequence). CDR3 sequence reads: CASSHGGGTEAFF. The CDR3 DNA sequence: TGTGCCAGCAGCCATGGGGGTGGCACTGAAGCTTTCTTT.

This clonotype has more than one count but fewer than ten. V is TRBV12-3 or TRBV12-4 and J is TRBJ1-1, with D perhaps matching TRBD1 (5 bases). CDR3 length: 13 residues. Deletions cut 6 bases from V and 13 bases from J, with 21 bases between. CDR3 nucleotides: TGTGCCAGCAGCCGAACTCCGGAGACAGCACTTTTCTTT. Amino acids: CASSRTPETALFF.

This clonotype was detected only a few times. The J gene is TRBJ2-5, the V gene TRBV20-1; D unresolved. The CDR3 totals 13 residues. The V gene lost 6 bases and the J gene lost 5 bases, with 16 bases spanning the gap. Germline CDR1 DFQATT, CDR2 SNEGSKA (reference sequence). This CDR3 is CSAAWTGQETQYF. The CDR3 nucleotides read TGCAGTGCGGCCTGGACGGGCCAGGAGACCCAGTACTTC.

The genes are TRBV6-5 and TRBJ1-6; maybe TRBD1 (6 bases). The CDR3 contains 14 residues. Germline V CDR1 and CDR2: MNHEY, SVGAGI. Trimming stripped 0 bases from V and 9 bases from J, with 9 bases between. CDR3 region: CASSYSWTASPLHF. The CDR3, as DNA: TGTGCCAGCAGTTACTCTTGGACAGCTTCACCCCTCCACTTT.

The chain employs TRBV12-3 or TRBV12-4 and TRBJ1-6; 7 nucleotides agree with TRBD1. Unmatched junction bases numbered 4, after V lost 6 bases and J lost 5 bases. The CDR3 runs 14 residues. In nucleotides, the CDR3 is TGTGCCAGCAGAAGTACAGGGGATAATTCACCCCTCCACTTT. Translation: CASRSTGDNSPLHF.

The chain is built from TRBV11-2 and TRBJ2-5; no definite D call. V dropped 1 base and J dropped 2 bases, with 11 bases sitting between them. CDR1 is SGHAT and CDR2 is FQNNGV in the germline V gene. This CDR3 spans 15 amino acids. CDR3 amino acids: CASSLVRPNQETQYF. CDR3 DNA sequence: TGTGCCAGCAGCTTAGTCCGGCCAAATCAAGAGACCCAGTACTTC.

The chain joins TRBV12-3 or TRBV12-4 to TRBJ2-7; 7 bases map to TRBD1. The CDR3 sequence is 15 residues long. Trimming removed 1 base from V and 6 bases from J; junction bases left unmatched: 9. This chain's CDR3 is CASSLGSGRGSEQYF. The CDR3 nucleotides read TGTGCCAGCAGTTTAGGGTCTGGCAGGGGGAGCGAGCAGTACTTC.

The V and J genes are TRBV5-6 and TRBJ1-2, with unresolved D. CDR3 length: 14 amino acids. Between the trimmed V and J ends, which lost 2 bases and 8 bases, there was a span of 16 bases. Looked up from germline, CDR1 is SGHDT and CDR2 is YYEEEE. The CDR3 is CASSLGQVTMGYTF. CDR3 DNA sequence: TGTGCCAGCAGCTTAGGGCAGGTGACCATGGGCTACACCTTC.

In this sample, this clonotype turned up a few times. The genes are TRBV7-9 and TRBJ2-7; 10 bases agree with TRBD1. This CDR3 region has 15 residues. The V gene's germline CDR1 is SEHNR and CDR2 FQNEAQ (reference sequence). After removal of 4 bases from V and 5 bases from J, the junction contained 8 bases not matched to a gene. Written as DNA, the CDR3 is TGTGCCAGCAGCTCCGTGGTGGACAGGGGGGACGAGCAGTACTTC. This translates into CASSSVVDRGDEQYF.

The chain recombines TRBV27 with TRBJ2-7, with a weak D call TRBD1 (6 bases). The CDR3 contains 14 residues. With 5 bases removed from V and 2 bases from J, the gap between germline ends came to 13 bases. Germline loops: CDR1 MNHEY, CDR2 SMNVEV (reference sequence). The CDR3 here is CASSHQGMAYEQYF. The CDR3 nucleotides are TGTGCCAGCAGTCATCAGGGGATGGCCTACGAGCAGTACTTC.

The chain carries TRBV7-2 and TRBJ2-1, with D tentatively TRBD1 or TRBD2 (5 bases each). V was trimmed by 4 bases and J by 10 bases, leaving 20 bases between them. CDR1 is SGHTA, CDR2 FQGNSA, per germline. The CDR3 loop spans 15 amino acids. CDR3 sequence reads: CASSSLGTEFWEQFF. The CDR3 DNA reads TGTGCCAGCAGCTCTTTAGGGACGGAATTTTGGGAGCAGTTCTTC.

The CDR3 loop reads CASSLVGVSTDTQYF. DNA of the CDR3: TGTGCCAGCAGCTTAGTTGGGGTTAGCACAGATACGCAGTATTTT. This rearrangement joins TRBV7-2 to TRBJ2-3; D is ambiguous. Germline lookup yields CDR1 SGHTA and CDR2 FQGNSA. Trimming left V 1 base short and J 0 bases short, with 8 bases between. The CDR3 runs 15 residues. Filled out from reference TRBV7-2 and TRBJ2-3, the complete variable domain reads GAGVSQSPSNKVTEKGKDVELRCDPISGHTALYWYRQSLGQGLEFLIYFQGNSAPDKSGLPSDRFSAERTGGSVSTLTIQRTQQEDSAVYLCASSLVGVSTDTQYFGPGTRLTVL.

The V gene is TRBV5-1, the J gene TRBJ1-6; 8 nucleotides match TRBD1. CDR1 is SGHRS, CDR2 YFSETQ, per germline. The CDR3 length is 14 residues. The V gene end was trimmed by 4 bases and the J gene end by 8 bases; junction bases not matched to a gene: 5. The CDR3 region has the DNA TGCGCCAGCAGCCACGGACAGGGCGATTCACCCCTCCACTTT. Protein product: CASSHGQGDSPLHF.

J is TRBJ2-7 and V is TRBV6-2 or TRBV6-3; possible D gene TRBD1, 6 bases. Germline lookup yields CDR1 MNHEY and CDR2 SVGEGT. The V end was cut by 11 bases, the J end by 0 bases, with 14 bases between. This CDR3 contains 13 residues. The CDR3 nucleotides are TGTGCCGGCCAAACAGGGTCCTCCTACGAGCAGTACTTC. Amino acid sequence: CAGQTGSSYEQYF.

This clonotype was seen a handful of times. This rearrangement joins TRBV2 to TRBJ1-1, with 10 bases that match TRBD1. J was trimmed by 7 bases and V by 5 bases; bases with no gene match: 4. Per germline, CDR1 SNHLY and CDR2 FYNNEI. CDR3 length: 13 residues. For the CDR3, the DNA is TGTGCCAGCAGTTTAGACAGGGGGCTTGAAGCTTTCTTT. Its translation is CASSLDRGLEAFF. Filled out from reference TRBV2 and TRBJ1-1, the complete variable domain reads EPEVTQTPSHQVTQMGQEVILRCVPISNHLYFYWYRQILGQKVEFLVSFYNNEISEKSEIFDDQFSVERPDGSNFTLKIRSTKLEDSAMYFCASSLDRGLEAFFGQGTRLTVV.

This sequence joins TRBV7-9 and TRBJ2-5; TRBD1 might be the D (7 bases). With 3 bases removed from V and 11 bases from J, the gap between germline ends came to 22 bases. Germline V gene lookup returns CDR1 SEHNR and CDR2 FQNEAQ (reference sequence). The CDR3 sequence is 15 residues long. CDR3 in amino acids: CASSFWAGGKNEQYF. The DNA of the CDR3 is TGTGCCAGCAGCTTTTGGGCAGGGGGGAAGAATGAGCAGTACTTC.

The gene calls are TRBV6-5 and TRBJ1-5, with 9 bases aligning to TRBD1. Unmatched junction bases numbered 9, after V lost 6 bases and J lost 6 bases. The CDR3 sequence is 15 residues long. Germline loops: CDR1 MNHEY, CDR2 SVGAGI. CDR3 sequence reads: CASSPDRGWGQPQHF. The CDR3 nucleotides are TGTGCCAGCAGCCCCGACAGGGGGTGGGGTCAGCCCCAGCATTTT.